This passage covers 29 T cell receptor beta chains from one sample sequenced in a study of blood T cell repertoires in COVID-19. Using immunoSEQ multiplex PCR, the repertoire was profiled, and TCRdb retains in-frame clones only, with some absent. The sample holds some 100,000 clones; around 88% are singletons and the top ten take roughly 8.1%. Sample: peripheral blood. These receptors were obtained from a woman in her seventies with acute or convalescent COVID-19.

This chain connects TRBV5-4 to TRBJ2-7, with TRBD2 matching over 11 bases. The germline V gene has CDR1 SGHNT and CDR2 YYREEE (reference sequence). The CDR3 spans 15 residues. The V segment lost 0 bases and the J segment 5 bases; nucleotides outside the gene matches: 4. CDR3 sequence reads: CASSLELAGVNEQYF. CDR3 in DNA: TGTGCCAGCAGCTTGGAACTAGCGGGAGTCAACGAGCAGTACTTC.

CDR3 in DNA: TGTGCCAGCAGTCCCCCGGTGGGAGGTGGATCCTATGGCTACACCTTC. This sequence encodes CASSPPVGGGSYGYTF. This chain uses TRBV28 with TRBJ1-2; D unclear. The V end was cut by 5 bases, the J end by 4 bases, with 20 bases between. The CDR3 runs 16 residues. The V gene's germline CDR1 is MDHEN and CDR2 SYDVKM.

CDR3 nucleotides: TGTGCCAGCAGCCCGGACTCCGGGACAGGGAGCGGCTACACCTTC. Its protein product is CASSPDSGTGSGYTF. The rearrangement joins TRBV7-2 to TRBJ1-2, with TRBD1 identical over 9 bases. With 5 bases clipped from V and 8 bases from J, the junction kept 12 bases outside the gene matches. Germline CDR1 reads SGHTA; CDR2 reads FQGNSA. The CDR3 extends over 15 amino acids.

The V call is TRBV20-1, the J call TRBJ2-3; D remains unclear. Germline assignment: CDR1 DFQATT and CDR2 SNEGSKA (reference sequence). The CDR3 sequence is 11 residues long. CDR3 DNA sequence: TGCAGCGCGCATGACACAGATACGCAGTATTTT. Protein: CSAHDTDTQYF.

This sequence joins TRBV9 and TRBJ2-2; TRBD2 agrees at 9 bases. Trimming cost V 4 bases and J 2 bases; bases outside gene matches: 3. This CDR3 is built from 15 residues. Germline CDR1 reads SGDLS; CDR2 reads YYNGEE. CDR3 amino acids: CASSPAGGNTGELFF. As DNA, the CDR3 is TGTGCCAGCAGCCCAGCGGGGGGAAACACCGGGGAGCTGTTTTTT.

The rearrangement links TRBV20-1 to TRBJ2-2; 8 positions match TRBD2. The V and J ends lost 3 bases and 5 bases, in that order; junction bases with no gene match: 11. Germline V lookup: CDR1 DFQATT, CDR2 SNEGSKA (reference sequence). The CDR3 has 16 amino acids. CDR3 sequence reads: CSASGLAPSGTGELFF. The DNA for the CDR3 is TGCAGTGCTAGTGGACTAGCCCCTTCGGGGACCGGGGAGCTGTTTTTT.

The genes are TRBV19 and TRBJ1-1, with 8 bases identical to TRBD1. V was pared by 5 bases and J by 7 bases, with 9 bases of the junction left unmatched. The CDR3 has 14 residues. Germline V CDR1 and CDR2: LNHDA, SQIVND (reference sequence). The CDR3 sequence is CASSEDTGGNEAFF. In DNA form, the CDR3 reads TGTGCCAGTAGTGAGGACACAGGGGGGAATGAAGCTTTCTTT.

The chain combines TRBV19 with TRBJ2-7; D is ambiguous. Germline CDR1 and CDR2: LNHDA and SQIVND (reference sequence). This CDR3 contains 13 residues. V gave up 6 bases and J gave up 0 bases, with 9 bases separating them. The CDR3 bases are TGTGCCAGTAGCAAGAGGAGCTCCTACGAGCAGTACTTC. It is translated as CASSKRSSYEQYF.

The V and J genes are TRBV6-1 and TRBJ2-1; 8 positions agree with TRBD2. Germline lookup yields CDR1 MNHNS and CDR2 SASEGT. The CDR3 contains 15 residues. V was clipped by 2 bases and J by 9 bases; unmatched bases: 9. CDR3 protein: CASSEQRGGRSEQFF. The CDR3 region has the DNA TGTGCCAGCAGTGAACAAAGGGGCGGGAGGAGTGAGCAGTTCTTC.

This chain joins TRBV9 and TRBJ2-7, with D perhaps matching TRBD1 (6 bases). The V end lost 0 bases, the J end lost 9 bases, and 13 bases lay between the germline ends. The germline V gene encodes CDR1 SGDLS and CDR2 YYNGEE. CDR3 length: 13 residues. The CDR3 nucleotides read TGTGCCAGCAGCGTAGGGACAGAACCCGCGCAGTACTTC. Protein sequence: CASSVGTEPAQYF. The full variable domain, with the rest looked up from reference TRBV9 and TRBJ2-7, is DSGVTQTPKHLITATGQRVTLRCSPRSGDLSVYWYQQSLDQGLQFLIQYYNGEERAKGNILERFSAQQFPDLHSELNLSSLELGDSALYFCASSVGTEPAQYFGPGTRLTVT.

This clone was detected only once. The rearrangement uses TRBV24-1 and TRBJ2-4; D remains unclear. This CDR3 comprises 14 residues. V shed 2 bases and J shed 9 bases, with 13 bases lying between them. Germline CDR1 is KGHDR and CDR2 is SFDVKD. The CDR3, as DNA: TGTGCCACCAGTGATTCCGAAACAGTTGGCATTCAGTACTTC. Translation gives CATSDSETVGIQYF.

This clone appeared a few times. The chain uses TRBV7-3 and TRBJ1-2; D might be TRBD1 (6 bases). From germline, CDR1 is SGHTA and CDR2 FQGTGA. The CDR3 is 13 amino acids. The V and J ends lost 5 bases and 2 bases respectively, with 9 bases between them. This CDR3 reads CASSPDRNYGYTF. The CDR3 DNA is TGTGCCAGCAGCCCAGACAGGAACTATGGCTACACCTTC.

This clone appeared a few times. This sequence joins TRBV4-2 and TRBJ2-7, with D possibly being TRBD1 (6 bases). V lost 0 bases and J lost 2, with 8 bases in between. Per germline, CDR1 LGHNA and CDR2 YNFKEQ. The CDR3 has 14 residues. The CDR3 here is CASSQEGGPYEQYF. CDR3 nucleotide sequence: TGTGCCAGCAGCCAAGAAGGGGGACCCTACGAGCAGTACTTC.

CDR3: CASSLEWGGATSYEQYF. DNA for the CDR3: TGTGCCAGCAGCTTAGAGTGGGGCGGCGCGACCTCCTACGAGCAGTACTTC. This chain connects TRBV7-8 to TRBJ2-7; D is possibly TRBD1 (5 bases). The CDR3 spans 17 residues. V was clipped by 1 base and J by 0 bases, with 16 bases between them. Germline-derived CDR1 and CDR2 are SGHVS and FQNEAQ.

The chain has TRBV10-2 and TRBJ2-1; 10 bases match TRBD2. CDR3 length equals 15 residues. Trimming at V came to 2 bases and at J to 6 bases, leaving 4 bases not matched to a gene. Germline values: CDR1 WSHSY, CDR2 SAAADI. CDR3: CASSESGGAFNEQFF. CDR3 DNA sequence: TGCGCCAGCAGTGAGAGCGGGGGGGCCTTCAATGAGCAGTTCTTC.

The V call is TRBV15, the J call TRBJ2-2, with 14 positions matching TRBD2. V shed 5 bases and J 5 bases; nucleotides not matched to a gene: 13. The CDR3 has 19 amino acids. Germline V gene data show CDR1 as LNHNV and CDR2 as YYDKDF (reference sequence). In nucleotides, the CDR3 is TGTGCCACCAGCCTCAGATCCCGGGGACTAGCGGGAGCAACCGGGGAGCTGTTTTTT. It encodes CATSLRSRGLAGATGELFF. The variable domain in full, with the rest retrieved from reference TRBV15 and TRBJ2-2, is DAMVIQNPRYQVTQFGKPVTLSCSQTLNHNVMYWYQQKSSQAPKLLFHYYDKDFNNEADTPDNFQSRRPNTSFCFLDIRSPGLGDTAMYLCATSLRSRGLAGATGELFFGEGSRLTVL.

The J gene is TRBJ2-7, the V gene TRBV5-6; possible D gene TRBD2, 5 bases. The V gene's germline CDR1 is SGHDT and CDR2 YYEEEE. V was clipped by 3 bases and J by 1 base, with 8 bases between them. This CDR3 spans 13 amino acids. CDR3 residues: CASSSRGSYEQYF. The CDR3 coding sequence is TGTGCCAGCAGCTCTCGAGGGTCCTACGAGCAGTACTTC.

This chain uses TRBV18 with TRBJ1-1; D is perhaps TRBD1 (6 bases). Per germline, CDR1 KGHSH and CDR2 LQKENI. The CDR3 extends over 13 amino acids. V was clipped by 1 base and J by 5 bases, with 8 bases between them. Here the CDR3 DNA reads TGTGCCAGCTCACCACTGAGGGGGACTGAAGCTTTCTTT. Translating it yields CASSPLRGTEAFF.

J is TRBJ1-6 and V is TRBV3-1 (or the pseudogene TRBV3-2), with 7 bases fitting TRBD1. The CDR3 length is 15 residues. The ends lost 1 base at V and 7 bases at J; junction bases unmatched: 4. CDR1 and CDR2 from the germline V gene are LGHDT and YNNKEL (reference sequence). The CDR3 sequence is CASSQGGQLNSPLHF. Written as DNA, the CDR3 is TGTGCCAGCAGCCAAGGGGGACAGCTAAATTCACCCCTCCACTTT.

A single count supports this clone. This chain joins TRBV2 and TRBJ1-5; possibly TRBD1 for D (6 bases). The CDR3 is made up of 16 amino acids. Trimming removed 2 bases at V and 6 bases at J, with 17 bases between. Germline CDR1 SNHLY, CDR2 FYNNEI. CDR3 sequence: CASSESALGAVQPQHF. The CDR3 DNA reads TGTGCCAGCAGTGAAAGTGCGTTGGGGGCGGTTCAGCCCCAGCATTTT.

V gene TRBV3-1 (or the pseudogene TRBV3-2) combines with J gene TRBJ2-5; D is uncertain. The CDR3 has 14 amino acids. CDR1 is LGHDT, CDR2 YNNKEL, per germline (reference sequence). V was clipped by 0 bases and J by 5 bases, with 10 bases between them. CDR3 residues: CASSQDPGGETQYF. DNA of the CDR3: TGTGCCAGCAGCCAAGATCCGGGTGGCGAGACCCAGTACTTC.

This rearrangement joins TRBV28 to TRBJ2-2, with 9 bases that match TRBD1. The CDR3 has 15 amino acids. CDR1 and CDR2 from the germline V gene are MDHEN and SYDVKM. J was trimmed by 6 bases and V by 6 bases; bases with no gene match: 8. CDR3 residues: CASRDRDRAPGELFF. Written as DNA, the CDR3 is TGTGCCAGCAGGGACCGGGACAGGGCACCCGGGGAGCTGTTTTTT.

The rearrangement joins TRBV6-1 to TRBJ2-7; weak D call: TRBD2 (6 bases). Trimming removed 4 bases at V and 6 bases at J, with 22 bases between. CDR1 and CDR2 from the germline V gene are MNHNS and SASEGT. The CDR3 has 16 amino acids. The CDR3: CASSAKSGGDGSEQYF. CDR3 sequence (DNA): TGTGCCAGCAGTGCGAAATCTGGCGGGGACGGGTCCGAGCAGTACTTC.

The chain joins TRBV30 to TRBJ2-7; a weak D match, TRBD1 (5 bases). Germline V lookup: CDR1 GTSNPN, CDR2 SVGIG (reference sequence). CDR3 length equals 13 residues. The V and J ends lost 2 bases and 3 bases respectively, with 11 bases between them. As DNA, the CDR3 is TGTGCCTGGAGTCCTGACAGCTACTACGAGCAGTACTTC. This codes for CAWSPDSYYEQYF.

The rearrangement uses TRBV3-1 (or the pseudogene TRBV3-2) and TRBJ1-2, with TRBD1 identical over 8 bases. CDR3 size: 16 residues. V shed 4 bases, J shed 5 bases, and the junction held 12 bases outside the gene matches. The V gene's germline CDR1 is LGHDT and CDR2 YNNKEL (reference sequence). CDR3 residues: CASSPTLGQGEYGYTF. The DNA of the CDR3 is TGTGCCAGCAGCCCCACTCTCGGACAGGGCGAGTATGGCTACACCTTC.

This chain links TRBV5-8 with TRBJ1-3, with TRBD1 identical over 7 bases. The CDR3 loop spans 14 amino acids. V trimming: 1 base; J trimming: 2 bases; junction bases outside the gene matches: 0. The V gene's germline CDR1 is SGHTS and CDR2 YDEGEE. The CDR3 DNA sequence: TGTGCCAGCAGCTTGACAGGGGCTGGAAACACCATATATTTT. Translation: CASSLTGAGNTIYF.

The chain links TRBV5-5 to TRBJ2-5, with D possibly TRBD2 on 6 matching bases. The CDR3 has 17 amino acids. Germline values: CDR1 SGHKS, CDR2 YYEKEE (reference sequence). V was trimmed by 4 bases and J by 0 bases, leaving 19 bases between them. CDR3 nucleotide sequence: TGTGCCAGCAGCGCGGGACTGCCTTTCTCGTACCAAGAGACCCAGTACTTC. Protein product: CASSAGLPFSYQETQYF.

J is TRBJ2-1 and V is TRBV9, with TRBD2 identical over 7 bases. V was clipped by 0 bases and J by 7 bases; unmatched bases: 7. The V gene's germline CDR1 is SGDLS and CDR2 YYNGEE. The CDR3 is 15 amino acids. The CDR3 nucleotides are TGTGCCAGCAGCGTAGAATCCGGACTAGAGAATGAGCAGTTCTTC. It is translated as CASSVESGLENEQFF.

The rearrangement uses TRBV28 and TRBJ1-5; D unclear. Germline CDR1 and CDR2: MDHEN and SYDVKM. The CDR3 sequence is 13 residues long. V was trimmed by 8 bases and J by 4 bases, leaving 12 bases between them. CDR3 in amino acids: CASLYSQNQPQHF. The CDR3 DNA sequence: TGTGCCAGCTTGTACAGTCAAAATCAGCCCCAGCATTTT.